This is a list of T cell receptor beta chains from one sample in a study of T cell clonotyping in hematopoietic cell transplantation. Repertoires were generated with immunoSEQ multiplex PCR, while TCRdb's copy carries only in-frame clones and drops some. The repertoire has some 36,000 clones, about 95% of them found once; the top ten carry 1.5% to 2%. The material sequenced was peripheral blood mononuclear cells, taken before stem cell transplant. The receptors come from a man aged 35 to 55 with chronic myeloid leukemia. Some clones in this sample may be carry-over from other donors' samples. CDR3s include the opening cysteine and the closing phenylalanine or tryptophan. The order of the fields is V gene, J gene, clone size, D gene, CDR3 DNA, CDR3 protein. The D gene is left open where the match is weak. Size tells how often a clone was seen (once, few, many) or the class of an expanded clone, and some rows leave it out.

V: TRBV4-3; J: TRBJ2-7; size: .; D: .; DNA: TGCGCCAGCAGCCAAGCCGTCAGCATGACCTACGAGCAGTACTTC; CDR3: CASSQAVSMTYEQYF
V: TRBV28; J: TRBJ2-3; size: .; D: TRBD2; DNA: TGTGCCAGCAGTTCTTTCCGGGGGGGTACAGATACGCAGTATTTT; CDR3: CASSSFRGGTDTQYF
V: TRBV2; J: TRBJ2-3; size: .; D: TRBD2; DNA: TGTGCCAGCAGTGATAAGGGACTAGTGAGCGATACGCAGTATTTT; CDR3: CASSDKGLVSDTQYF
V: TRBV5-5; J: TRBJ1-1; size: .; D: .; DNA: TGTGCCAGCAGCTTGGTAACAGGGACTTTGAACACTGAAGCTTTCTTT; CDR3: CASSLVTGTLNTEAFF
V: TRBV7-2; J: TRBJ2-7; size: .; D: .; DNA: TGTGCCAGCAGCTTGACGCGGAGCTCCTACGAGCAGTACTTC; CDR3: CASSLTRSSYEQYF
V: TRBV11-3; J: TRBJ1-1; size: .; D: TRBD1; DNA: TGTGCCAGCAGTGGGGACAGGGGTATCACTGAAGCTTTCTTT; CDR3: CASSGDRGITEAFF
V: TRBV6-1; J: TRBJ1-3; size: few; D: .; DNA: TGTGCCAGCAGAGATCAACACGGATCTGGAAACACCATATATTTT; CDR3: CASRDQHGSGNTIYF
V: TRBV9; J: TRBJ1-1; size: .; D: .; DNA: TGTGCCAGCAGCGTGGATGACACTGAAGCTTTCTTT; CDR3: CASSVDDTEAFF
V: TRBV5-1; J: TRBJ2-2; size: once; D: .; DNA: TGCGCCAGCCTGGAGGGCACCCCGGGCACCGGGGAGCTGTTTTTT; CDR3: CASLEGTPGTGELFF
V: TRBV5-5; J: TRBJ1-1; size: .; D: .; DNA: TGTGCCAGCAGCCTTGTGACAGGCATGAACACTGAAGCTTTCTTT; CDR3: CASSLVTGMNTEAFF
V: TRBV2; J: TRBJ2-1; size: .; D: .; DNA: TGTGCCAGCAAGGGGGACTCCTACAATGAGCAGTTCTTC; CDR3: CASKGDSYNEQFF
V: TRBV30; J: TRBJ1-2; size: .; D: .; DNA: TGTGCCTGGAGTCTTGGTTACTATGGCTACACCTTC; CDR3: CAWSLGYYGYTF
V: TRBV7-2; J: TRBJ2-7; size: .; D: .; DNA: TGTGCCAGCAGCTCCAGAGACAGATCCTACGAGCAGTACTTC; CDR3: CASSSRDRSYEQYF
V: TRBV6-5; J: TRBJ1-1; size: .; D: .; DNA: TGTGCCAGCAGTTACTCGGGAAAAAAGAACACTGAAGCTTTCTTT; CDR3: CASSYSGKKNTEAFF
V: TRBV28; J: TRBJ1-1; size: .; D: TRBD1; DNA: TGTGCCAGCAGTTCAATACAGGGGGCCGGCACTGAAGCTTTCTTT; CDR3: CASSSIQGAGTEAFF
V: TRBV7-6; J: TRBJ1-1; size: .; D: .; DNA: TGTGCCAGCAGCTTAGGCTGGGGCACTGAAGCTTTCTTT; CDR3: CASSLGWGTEAFF
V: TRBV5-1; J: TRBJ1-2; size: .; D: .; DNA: TGCGCCAGCAGCTTTCGGGATGACCACTATGGCTACACCTTC; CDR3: CASSFRDDHYGYTF
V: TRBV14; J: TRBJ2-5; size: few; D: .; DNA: TGTGCCAGCAACCGAGGCGGGGAGACCCAGTACTTC; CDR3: CASNRGGETQYF
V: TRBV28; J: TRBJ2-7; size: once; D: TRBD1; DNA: TGTGCCAGCAGAGGGACAGGACTTATCTACGAGCAGTACTTC; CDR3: CASRGTGLIYEQYF
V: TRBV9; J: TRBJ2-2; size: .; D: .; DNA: TGTGCCAGCAGCGTGGCGGGCGCGAACACCGGGGAGCTGTTTTTT; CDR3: CASSVAGANTGELFF
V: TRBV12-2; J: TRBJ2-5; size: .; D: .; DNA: TGTGCAAGTCGCCCAGGGGAGAAGAATGGGGGCACGAAAGAGACCCAGTACTTC; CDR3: CASRPGEKNGGTKETQYF
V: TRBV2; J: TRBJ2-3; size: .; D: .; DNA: TGTGCCAGCAGTGATGGGGCCACTAGCACAGATACGCAGTATTTT; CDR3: CASSDGATSTDTQYF
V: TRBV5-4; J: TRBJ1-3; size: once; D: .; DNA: TGTGCCAGCAGCCCGGGGGGACACTCCTCTGGAAACACCATATATTTT; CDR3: CASSPGGHSSGNTIYF
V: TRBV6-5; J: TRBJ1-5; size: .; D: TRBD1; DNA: TGTGCCAGCAGTTTGGGACAGGTGGATCAGCCCCAGCATTTT; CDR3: CASSLGQVDQPQHF
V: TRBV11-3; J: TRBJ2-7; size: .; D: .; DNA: TGTGCCAGCAGCTTGGGGGGGCCCCACTACGAGCAGTACTTC; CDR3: CASSLGGPHYEQYF
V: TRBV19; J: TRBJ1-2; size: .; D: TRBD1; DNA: TGTGCCAGTAGTATGGGGGACAGCCCCTATGGCTACACCTTC; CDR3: CASSMGDSPYGYTF
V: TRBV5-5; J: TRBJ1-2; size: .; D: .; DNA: TGTGCCAGCAGCTCCAGGGAATCCGGCTACACCTTC; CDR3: CASSSRESGYTF
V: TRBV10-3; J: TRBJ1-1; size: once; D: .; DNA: TGTGCCACTCGGGGGATCTCGGTGTTGAACACTGAAGCTTTCTTT; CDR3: CATRGISVLNTEAFF
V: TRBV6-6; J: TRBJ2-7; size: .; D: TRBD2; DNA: TGTGCCACCCACTACCCTAGCGGGGGGGCTTACGAGCAGTACTTC; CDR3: CATHYPSGGAYEQYF
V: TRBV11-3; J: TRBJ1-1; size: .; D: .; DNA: TGTGCCAGCAGCTATTTTGGAAGTGAGAACACTGAAGCTTTCTTT; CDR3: CASSYFGSENTEAFF
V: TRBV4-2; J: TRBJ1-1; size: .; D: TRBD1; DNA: TGTGCCAGCAGCCAGTCCGGGACAGGGGCATCGACTGAAGCTTTCTTT; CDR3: CASSQSGTGASTEAFF
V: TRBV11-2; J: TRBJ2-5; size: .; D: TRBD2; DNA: TGTGCCAGCAGCTTACGGGGGGAAGAGACCCAGTACTTC; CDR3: CASSLRGEETQYF
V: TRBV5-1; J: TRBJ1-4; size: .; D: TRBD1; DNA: TGCGCCAGCAGCCCAAACAGGGGTTCTGAAAAACTGTTTTTT; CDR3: CASSPNRGSEKLFF
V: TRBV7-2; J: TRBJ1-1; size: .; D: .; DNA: TGTGCCAGCAGCGTCTTAGCCCACTCAGACACTGAAGCTTTCTTT; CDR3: CASSVLAHSDTEAFF
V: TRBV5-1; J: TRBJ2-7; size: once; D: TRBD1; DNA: TGCGCCAGCAACCTCTGGGACAGATCCTACGAGCAGTACTTC; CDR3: CASNLWDRSYEQYF
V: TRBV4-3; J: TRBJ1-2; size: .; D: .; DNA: TGCGCCAGCAGCCAAGCTCCAGGGTATGGCTACACCTTC; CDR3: CASSQAPGYGYTF
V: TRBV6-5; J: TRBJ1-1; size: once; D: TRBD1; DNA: TGTGCCAGCAGTTCCACAGGGGGAGCTTTCTTT; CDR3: CASSSTGGAFF
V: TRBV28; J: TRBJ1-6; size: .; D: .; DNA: TGTGCCAGTTCCACAGGGACAAGGCCACCCCTCCACTTT; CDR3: CASSTGTRPPLHF
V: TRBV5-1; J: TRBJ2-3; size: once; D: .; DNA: TGCGCCAGCAGCTCCCCGCGAGGGGTAGGGGGCACAGATACGCAGTATTTT; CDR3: CASSSPRGVGGTDTQYF
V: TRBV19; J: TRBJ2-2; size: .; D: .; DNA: TGTGCCAGTAGTATCAACCGGGTACCCGGGGAGCTGTTTTTT; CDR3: CASSINRVPGELFF
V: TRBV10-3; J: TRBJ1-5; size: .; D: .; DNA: TGTGCCATCAGTGACCTAGGGACGGGCAATCAGCCCCAGCATTTT; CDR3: CAISDLGTGNQPQHF
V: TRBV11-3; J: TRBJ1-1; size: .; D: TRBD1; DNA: TGTGCCAGCAGCACCGGACAGGGAGGGGGCACTGAAGCTTTCTTT; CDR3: CASSTGQGGGTEAFF
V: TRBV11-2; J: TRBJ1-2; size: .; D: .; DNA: TGTGCCAGCAGCTTTGGGGACTTTGATCGTGGCTACACCTTC; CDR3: CASSFGDFDRGYTF
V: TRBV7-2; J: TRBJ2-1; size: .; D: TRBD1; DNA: TGTGCCAGCAGCCCCCGCAGCCGGGACAGGACTTGGGCTGAATTCTTC; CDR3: CASSPRSRDRTWAEFF
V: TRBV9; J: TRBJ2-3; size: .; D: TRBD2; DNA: TGTGCCAGCAGCGTAGAGGTTAGCGGGGGGACAGATACGCAGTATTTT; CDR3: CASSVEVSGGTDTQYF
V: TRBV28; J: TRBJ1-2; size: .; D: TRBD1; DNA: TGTGCCAGCAGGAAGACAGGGGGCTTCGATGGCTACACCTTC; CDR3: CASRKTGGFDGYTF
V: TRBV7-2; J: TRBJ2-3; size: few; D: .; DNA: TGTGCCAGCAGCTTAGACTACCTTAGCACAGATACGCAGTATTTT; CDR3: CASSLDYLSTDTQYF
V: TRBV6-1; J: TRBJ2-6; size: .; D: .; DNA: TGTGCCAGCAGTGAAGAGAGGTCCCTCCTCTCTGGGGCCAACGTCCTGACTTTC; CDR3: CASSEERSLLSGANVLTF
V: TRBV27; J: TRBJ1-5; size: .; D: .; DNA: TGTGCCAGCAGTGGCGAGGACAATCAGCCCCAGCATTTT; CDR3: CASSGEDNQPQHF
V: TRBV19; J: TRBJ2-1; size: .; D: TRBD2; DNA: TGTGCCAGTAGTATGGGACTAGCGGGGGGCACCCCCAATGAGCAGTTCTTC; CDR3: CASSMGLAGGTPNEQFF
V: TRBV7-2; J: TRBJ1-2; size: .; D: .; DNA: TGTGCCAGCAGCTTAGTGGGAGGGACTAACTATGGCTACACCTTC; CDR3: CASSLVGGTNYGYTF
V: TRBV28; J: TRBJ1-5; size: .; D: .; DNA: TGTGCCAGCAGAGGACTACAGGGAAGCAGCAATCAGCCCCAGCATTTT; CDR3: CASRGLQGSSNQPQHF
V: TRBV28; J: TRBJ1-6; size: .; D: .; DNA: TGTGCCAGCAGTTTATGGCAGAATAATTCACCCCTCCACTTT; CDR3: CASSLWQNNSPLHF
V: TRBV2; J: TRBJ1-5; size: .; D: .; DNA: TGTGCCAGCAGTGTAAGGGGGGCCGGTCAGCCCCAGCATTTT; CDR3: CASSVRGAGQPQHF